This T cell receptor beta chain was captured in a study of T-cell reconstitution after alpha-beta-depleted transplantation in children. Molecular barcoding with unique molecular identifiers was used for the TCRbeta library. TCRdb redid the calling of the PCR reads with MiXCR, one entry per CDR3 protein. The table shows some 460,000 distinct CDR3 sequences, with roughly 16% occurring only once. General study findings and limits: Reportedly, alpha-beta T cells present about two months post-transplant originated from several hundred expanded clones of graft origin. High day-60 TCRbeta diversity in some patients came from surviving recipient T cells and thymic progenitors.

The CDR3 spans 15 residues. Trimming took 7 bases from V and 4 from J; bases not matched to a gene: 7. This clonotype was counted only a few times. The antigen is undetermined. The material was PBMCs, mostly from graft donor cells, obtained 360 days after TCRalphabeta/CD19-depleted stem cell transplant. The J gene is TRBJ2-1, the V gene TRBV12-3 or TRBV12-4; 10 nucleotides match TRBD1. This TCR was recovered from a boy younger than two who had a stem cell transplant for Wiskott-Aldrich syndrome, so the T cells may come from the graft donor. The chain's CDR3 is CASTHGQGGYNEQFF. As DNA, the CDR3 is TGTGCCAGCACCCACGGACAGGGGGGGTACAATGAGCAGTTCTTC.